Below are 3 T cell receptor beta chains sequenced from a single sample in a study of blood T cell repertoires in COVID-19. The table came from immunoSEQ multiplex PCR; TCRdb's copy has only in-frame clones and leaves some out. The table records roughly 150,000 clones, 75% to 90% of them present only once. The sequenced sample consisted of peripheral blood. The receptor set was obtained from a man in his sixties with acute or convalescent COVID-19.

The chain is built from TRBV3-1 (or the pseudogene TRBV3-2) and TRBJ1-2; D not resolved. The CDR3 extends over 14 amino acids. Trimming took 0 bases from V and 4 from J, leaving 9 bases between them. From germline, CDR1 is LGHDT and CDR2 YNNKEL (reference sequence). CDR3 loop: CASSQDSGSYGYTF. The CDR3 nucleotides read TGTGCCAGCAGCCAAGACTCCGGGAGCTATGGCTACACCTTC.

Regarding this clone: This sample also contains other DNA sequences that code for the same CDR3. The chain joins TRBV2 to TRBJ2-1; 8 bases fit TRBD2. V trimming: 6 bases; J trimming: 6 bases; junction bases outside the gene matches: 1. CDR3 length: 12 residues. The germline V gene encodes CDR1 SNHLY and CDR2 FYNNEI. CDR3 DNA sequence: TGTGCCAGCAGCGGACTAGCCAATGAGCAGTTCTTC. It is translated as CASSGLANEQFF. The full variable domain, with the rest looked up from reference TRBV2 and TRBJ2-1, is EPEVTQTPSHQVTQMGQEVILRCVPISNHLYFYWYRQILGQKVEFLVSFYNNEISEKSEIFDDQFSVERPDGSNFTLKIRSTKLEDSAMYFCASSGLANEQFFGPGTRLTVL.

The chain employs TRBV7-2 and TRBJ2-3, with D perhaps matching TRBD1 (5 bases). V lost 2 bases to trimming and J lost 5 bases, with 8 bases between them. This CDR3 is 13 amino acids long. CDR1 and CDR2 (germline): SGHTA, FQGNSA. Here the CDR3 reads CASSLSGLDTQYF. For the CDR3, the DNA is TGTGCCAGCAGCTTATCAGGGCTAGATACGCAGTATTTT.